These 11 T cell receptor beta chains were all obtained from the same sample, sequenced in a study of T cell repertoires in ileal Crohn's disease. Repertoires were generated with immunoSEQ multiplex PCR, while TCRdb's copy carries only in-frame clones and drops some. The repertoire consists of around 11,000 clones, with roughly 82% occurring once and the leading ten covering roughly 4.7%. Input material: ileal tissue. The receptor source for this set is an adult with Crohn's disease.

The chain combines TRBV7-8 with TRBJ2-2; 10 bases fit TRBD1. The CDR3 is 17 amino acids. Losses at the gene ends were 5 bases for V and 4 bases for J; bases not matched to a gene: 10. Germline V gene lookup returns CDR1 SGHVS and CDR2 FQNEAQ. Here the CDR3 reads CASSLRDRGRGTGELFF. CDR3 bases: TGTGCCAGCAGCCTGAGGGACAGGGGTCGTGGCACCGGGGAGCTGTTTTTT. Filled out from reference TRBV7-8 and TRBJ2-2, the complete variable domain reads GAGVSQSPRYKVAKRGQDVALRCDPISGHVSLFWYQQALGQGPEFLTYFQNEAQLDKSGLPSDRFFAERPEGSVSTLKIQRTQQEDSAVYLCASSLRDRGRGTGELFFGEGSRLTVL.

This clone was seen a handful of times. The J gene is TRBJ1-2, the V gene TRBV5-1; 9 bases are a match to TRBD1. This CDR3 is built from 14 residues. The V gene end was trimmed by 0 bases and the J gene end by 5 bases; junction bases not matched to a gene: 2. Per germline, CDR1 SGHRS and CDR2 YFSETQ. In DNA, the CDR3 is TGCGCCAGCAGCTTGGACAGGGGGCAATATGGCTACACCTTC. Protein: CASSLDRGQYGYTF.

This chain connects TRBV7-8 to TRBJ2-1; weak D call: TRBD2 (6 bases). This CDR3 is 12 amino acids long. V was pared by 1 base and J by 10 bases, with 8 bases between. Per germline, CDR1 SGHVS and CDR2 FQNEAQ. Here the CDR3 reads CASSLGGREQFF. Here the CDR3 DNA reads TGTGCCAGCAGCTTAGGGGGGAGGGAGCAGTTCTTC.

This rearrangement joins TRBV5-5 to TRBJ2-1, with 9 bases that match TRBD1. J gave up 1 base and V 3 bases, and 8 bases lay outside the gene matches. The germline V gene encodes CDR1 SGHKS and CDR2 YYEKEE (reference sequence). This CDR3 has 17 amino acids. CDR3 in amino acids: CASSSTDRGVSYNEQFF. CDR3 bases: TGTGCCAGCAGCTCGACAGACAGGGGGGTTTCCTACAATGAGCAGTTCTTC.

By share, this clone ranks as large. J is TRBJ2-3 and V is TRBV28, with D possibly matching TRBD1 (5 bases). Germline CDR1 reads MDHEN; CDR2 reads SYDVKM. The CDR3 has 13 amino acids. Deletions cut 5 bases from V and 5 bases from J, with 11 bases between. The CDR3 sequence is CASSGQGIDTQYF. The CDR3 nucleotides read TGTGCCAGCAGTGGTCAGGGTATAGATACGCAGTATTTT.

V gene TRBV7-9 combines with J gene TRBJ1-1; 8 nucleotides match TRBD1. CDR3 length equals 12 residues. V lost 5 bases and J lost 8; bases outside the gene matches: 4. Germline V lookup: CDR1 SEHNR, CDR2 FQNEAQ (reference sequence). CDR3 amino acids: CASSDRGREAFF. Here the CDR3 DNA reads TGTGCCAGCAGCGACAGGGGTAGGGAAGCTTTCTTT.

This clone occurred once. The genes are TRBV30 and TRBJ1-1; D remains ambiguous. This CDR3 is built from 13 residues. CDR1 is GTSNPN and CDR2 is SVGIG in the germline V gene (reference sequence). Trimming stripped 3 bases from V and 2 bases from J, with 10 bases between. CDR3 sequence: CAWRRGGNTEAFF. Here the CDR3 DNA reads TGTGCCTGGAGGCGAGGAGGTAACACTGAAGCTTTCTTT.

The V gene is TRBV9, the J gene TRBJ1-1, with 8 bases that match TRBD1. Germline assignment: CDR1 SGDLS and CDR2 YYNGEE. The CDR3 is 14 amino acids. The junction had 8 bases not matched to a gene; V was cut back by 5 bases and J by 5 bases. The CDR3 spells CASSDRGQGTEAFF. The CDR3 coding sequence is TGTGCCAGCAGTGACAGGGGTCAGGGAACTGAAGCTTTCTTT.

The J gene is TRBJ1-6, the V gene TRBV4-1; no clear D gene. The length of the CDR3 is 16 residues. V lost 0 bases, J lost 2 bases, and 8 bases lay in between. The V gene's germline CDR1 is MGHRA and CDR2 YSYEKL. The CDR3 sequence: CASSQDLSAYNSPLHF. Written as DNA, the CDR3 is TGCGCCAGCAGCCAAGATTTATCGGCCTATAATTCACCCCTCCACTTT.

The chain carries TRBV7-8 and TRBJ2-1; 8 nucleotides align to TRBD2. V shed 1 base, J shed 4 bases, and the junction held 9 bases outside the gene matches. Per germline, CDR1 SGHVS and CDR2 FQNEAQ. The CDR3 covers 17 residues. This CDR3 reads CASSLEVGGAVYNEQFF. Written as DNA, the CDR3 is TGTGCCAGCAGCTTAGAGGTCGGGGGGGCCGTGTACAATGAGCAGTTCTTC.

Here the CDR3 reads CASSTHRGRRNTEAFF. The CDR3 DNA reads TGTGCCAGTAGTACCCACAGGGGGCGGCGGAACACTGAAGCTTTCTTT. V gene TRBV19 combines with J gene TRBJ1-1; 9 bases line up with TRBD1. The CDR3 sequence is 16 residues long. Per the germline V gene, CDR1 is LNHDA and CDR2 is SQIVND (reference sequence). The V and J ends lost 4 bases and 1 base, in that order; junction bases with no gene match: 7.